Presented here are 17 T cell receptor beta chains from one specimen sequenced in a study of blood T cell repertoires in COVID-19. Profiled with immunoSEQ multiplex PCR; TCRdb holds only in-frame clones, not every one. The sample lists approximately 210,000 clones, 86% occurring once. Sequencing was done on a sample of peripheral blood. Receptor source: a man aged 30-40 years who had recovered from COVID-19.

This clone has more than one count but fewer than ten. The DNA for the CDR3 is TGCGCCAGCAGCGTCGGGACAGGCAATCAGCCCCAGCATTTT. Translated, it gives CASSVGTGNQPQHF. The chain recombines TRBV5-1 with TRBJ1-5; 7 bases align to TRBD1. The CDR3 consists of 14 residues. The trim removed 4 bases at V and 2 bases at J, leaving 3 bases unmatched. From germline, CDR1 is SGHRS and CDR2 YFSETQ.

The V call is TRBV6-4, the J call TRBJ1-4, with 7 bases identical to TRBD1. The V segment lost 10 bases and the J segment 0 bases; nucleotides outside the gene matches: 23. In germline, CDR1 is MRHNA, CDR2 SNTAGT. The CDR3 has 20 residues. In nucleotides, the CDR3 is TGTGCCACCCGGCCCCCAGGGGGGCAGATCGGGGAACCAACTAATGAAAAACTGTTTTTT. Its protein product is CATRPPGGQIGEPTNEKLFF.

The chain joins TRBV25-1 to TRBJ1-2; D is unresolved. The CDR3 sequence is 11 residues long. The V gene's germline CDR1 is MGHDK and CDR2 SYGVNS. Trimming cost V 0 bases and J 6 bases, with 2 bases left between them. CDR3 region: CASSEYNGYTF. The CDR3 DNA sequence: TGTGCCAGCAGTGAATATAATGGCTACACCTTC.

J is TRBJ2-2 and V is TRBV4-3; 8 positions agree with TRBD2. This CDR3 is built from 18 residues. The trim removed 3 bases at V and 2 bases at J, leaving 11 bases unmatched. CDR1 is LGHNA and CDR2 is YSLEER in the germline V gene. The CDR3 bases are TGCGCCAGCAGCCACCCAAGTCCGGGGGGGCCAAACACCGGGGAGCTGTTTTTT. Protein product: CASSHPSPGGPNTGELFF.

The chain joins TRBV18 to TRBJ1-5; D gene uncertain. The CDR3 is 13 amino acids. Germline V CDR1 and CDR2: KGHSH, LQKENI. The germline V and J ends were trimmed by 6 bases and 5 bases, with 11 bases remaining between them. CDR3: CASSPATHQPQHF. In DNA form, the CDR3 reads TGTGCCAGCTCTCCCGCTACCCATCAGCCCCAGCATTTT.

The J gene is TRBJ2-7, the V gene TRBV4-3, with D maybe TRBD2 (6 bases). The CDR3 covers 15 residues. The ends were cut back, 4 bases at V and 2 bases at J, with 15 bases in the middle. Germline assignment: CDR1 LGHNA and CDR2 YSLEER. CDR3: CASSLISGTPYEQYF. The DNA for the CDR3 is TGCGCCAGCAGCCTTATATCAGGGACTCCCTACGAGCAGTACTTC.

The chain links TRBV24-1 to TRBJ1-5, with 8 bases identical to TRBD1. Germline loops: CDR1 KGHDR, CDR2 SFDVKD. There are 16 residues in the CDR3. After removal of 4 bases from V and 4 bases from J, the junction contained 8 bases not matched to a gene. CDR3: CATSDPRTGRNQPQHF. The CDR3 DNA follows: TGTGCCACCAGTGACCCCCGGACAGGGAGAAATCAGCCCCAGCATTTT.

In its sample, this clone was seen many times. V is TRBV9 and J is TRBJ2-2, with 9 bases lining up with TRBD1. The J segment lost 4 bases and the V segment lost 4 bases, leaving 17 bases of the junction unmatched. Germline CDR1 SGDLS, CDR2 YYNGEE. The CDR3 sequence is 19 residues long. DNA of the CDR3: TGTGCCAGCAGCCTCAACCCGCGTCAAAGACAGGGGGGCACCGGGGAGCTGTTTTTT. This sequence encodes CASSLNPRQRQGGTGELFF.

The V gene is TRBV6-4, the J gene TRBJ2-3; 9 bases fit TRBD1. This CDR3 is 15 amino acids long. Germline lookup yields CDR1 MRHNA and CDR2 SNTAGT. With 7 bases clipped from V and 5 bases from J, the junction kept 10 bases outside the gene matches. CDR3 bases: TGTGCCAGCACCGCTACAGGGGGCGGAGTAGATACGCAGTATTTT. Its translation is CASTATGGGVDTQYF.

Here the CDR3 reads CASSYESSYGYTF. The CDR3 nucleotides are TGTGCCAGCAGTTACGAGAGCTCGTATGGCTACACCTTC. J is TRBJ1-2 and V is TRBV6-5, with D unclear. Germline CDR1 is MNHEY and CDR2 is SVGAGI. The CDR3 is made up of 13 amino acids. V was clipped by 2 bases and J by 5 bases, with 9 bases between them.

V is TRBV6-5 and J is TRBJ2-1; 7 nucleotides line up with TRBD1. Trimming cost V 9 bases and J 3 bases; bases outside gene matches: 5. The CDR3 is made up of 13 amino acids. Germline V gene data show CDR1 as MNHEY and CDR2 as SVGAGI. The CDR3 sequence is CASEGAYYNEQFF. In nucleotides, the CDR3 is TGTGCCAGTGAGGGGGCATACTACAATGAGCAGTTCTTC.

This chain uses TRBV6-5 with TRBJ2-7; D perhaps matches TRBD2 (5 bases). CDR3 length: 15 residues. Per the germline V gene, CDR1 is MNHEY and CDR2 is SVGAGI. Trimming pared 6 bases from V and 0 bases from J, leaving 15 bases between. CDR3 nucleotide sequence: TGTGCCAGCAGATCAATAGCGACTGGCTCCTACGAGCAGTACTTC. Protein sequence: CASRSIATGSYEQYF.

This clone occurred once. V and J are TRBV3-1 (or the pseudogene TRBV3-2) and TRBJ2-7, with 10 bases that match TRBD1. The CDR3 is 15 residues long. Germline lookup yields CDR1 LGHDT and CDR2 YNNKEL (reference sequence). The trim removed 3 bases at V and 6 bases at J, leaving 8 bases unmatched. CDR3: CASSHLGQGIFEQYF. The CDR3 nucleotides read TGTGCCAGCAGCCATCTGGGACAGGGGATCTTCGAGCAGTACTTC.

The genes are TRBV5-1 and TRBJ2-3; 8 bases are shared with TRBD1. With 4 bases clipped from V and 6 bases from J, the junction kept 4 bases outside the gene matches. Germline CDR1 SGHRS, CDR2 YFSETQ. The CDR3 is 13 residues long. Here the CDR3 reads CASSLRQGDTQYF. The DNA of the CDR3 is TGCGCCAGCAGCCTTAGACAGGGGGATACGCAGTATTTT.

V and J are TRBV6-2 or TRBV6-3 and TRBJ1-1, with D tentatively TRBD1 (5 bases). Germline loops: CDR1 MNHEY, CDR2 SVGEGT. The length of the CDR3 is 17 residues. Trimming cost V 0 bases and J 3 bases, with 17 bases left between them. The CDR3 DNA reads TGTGCCAGCAGTTACTCGTCAGTAGGGGCGCGTGACACTGAAGCTTTCTTT. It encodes CASSYSSVGARDTEAFF.

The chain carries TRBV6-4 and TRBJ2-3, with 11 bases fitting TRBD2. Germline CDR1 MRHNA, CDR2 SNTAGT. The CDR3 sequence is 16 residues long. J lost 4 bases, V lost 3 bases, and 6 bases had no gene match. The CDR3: CASSDHNSGGADTQYF. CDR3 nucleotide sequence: TGTGCCAGCAGTGATCATAATAGCGGGGGGGCAGATACGCAGTATTTT.

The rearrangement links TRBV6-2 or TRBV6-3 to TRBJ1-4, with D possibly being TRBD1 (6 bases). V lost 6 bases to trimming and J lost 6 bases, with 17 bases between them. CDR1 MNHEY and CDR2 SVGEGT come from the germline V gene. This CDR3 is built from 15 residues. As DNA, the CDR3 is TGTGCCAGCAGCCCATACCTCTACAGGGATGAAAAACTGTTTTTT. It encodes CASSPYLYRDEKLFF.